The 26 T cell receptor beta chains below come from one sample, sequenced in a study of T cells after yellow fever vaccination. TCRdb reprocessed the 5' RACE reads with MiXCR, giving one entry per CDR3 protein. The sample holds 300,000 to 450,000 distinct CDR3 sequences, approximately 8% seen once. Specimen: PBMCs, collected around 45 days after the first yellow fever vaccination. The receptors were gathered from a man aged 18 to 29 who received the YFV17D yellow fever vaccine.

The chain couples TRBV15 to TRBJ2-5; 9 bases line up with TRBD1. Germline CDR1 is LNHNV and CDR2 is YYDKDF (reference sequence). V was pared by 5 bases and J by 0 bases, with 1 base of the junction left unmatched. The CDR3 runs 14 residues. CDR3 coding DNA: TGTGCCACCAGCGGGACAGGGTACCAAGAGACCCAGTACTTC. This sequence encodes CATSGTGYQETQYF.

At least ten counts were recorded for this clonotype. V is TRBV7-2 and J is TRBJ2-3, with unresolved D. Germline lookup yields CDR1 SGHTA and CDR2 FQGNSA. The CDR3 spans 14 residues. V was pared by 2 bases and J by 4 bases, with 10 bases between. The CDR3 reads CASSLQASADTQYF. CDR3 in DNA: TGTGCCAGCAGCTTACAGGCTAGTGCAGATACGCAGTATTTT.

This clonotype was observed at least ten times. V and J are TRBV10-2 and TRBJ1-1, with D perhaps matching TRBD1 (5 bases). Germline values: CDR1 WSHSY, CDR2 SAAADI. The CDR3 covers 14 residues. V was pared by 7 bases and J by 6 bases, with 18 bases between. CDR3 protein: CASNGDLGEAEAFF. The CDR3 DNA follows: TGCGCCAGCAACGGAGATTTGGGGGAGGCTGAAGCTTTCTTT.

This clonotype was counted at least ten times. The chain is built from TRBV6-5 and TRBJ1-1; D not resolved. Trimming shortened V by 5 bases and J by 5 bases, and 18 bases separated the two germline ends. Germline V lookup: CDR1 MNHEY, CDR2 SVGAGI. CDR3 length: 15 residues. The CDR3 DNA is TGTGCCAGCAGTCACCGAGGAGGGAAGAATACTGAAGCTTTCTTT. Its translation is CASSHRGGKNTEAFF.

There are a few counts of this clonotype. The V and J genes are TRBV19 and TRBJ1-2, with D possibly matching TRBD1 (6 bases). V lost 5 bases and J lost 6, with 22 bases in between. From germline, CDR1 is LNHDA and CDR2 SQIVND (reference sequence). The CDR3 sequence is 16 residues long. The CDR3 spells CASSSRAGGRENGYTF. The CDR3 nucleotides read TGTGCCAGTAGTTCACGCGCCGGGGGCAGGGAGAATGGCTACACCTTC.

This clonotype has a count of ten or more. The chain has TRBV7-2 and TRBJ2-2; 8 positions match TRBD2. Looked up from germline, CDR1 is SGHTA and CDR2 is FQGNSA. This CDR3 region has 14 residues. Unmatched junction bases numbered 2, after V lost 3 bases and J lost 5 bases. CDR3: CASSFSGATGELFF. Here the CDR3 DNA reads TGTGCCAGCAGCTTTAGCGGGGCGACCGGGGAGCTGTTTTTT.

This clonotype was detected a few times. The chain is built from TRBV28 and TRBJ1-3, with a weak D call TRBD1 (5 bases). The CDR3 sequence is 16 residues long. Germline assignment: CDR1 MDHEN and CDR2 SYDVKM. Deletions cut 6 bases from V and 11 bases from J, with 26 bases between. The CDR3 DNA reads TGTGCCAGCAGACTGACCGGGAGCCTTGGGGGAAGCGCCATATATTTT. Protein product: CASRLTGSLGGSAIYF.

The rearrangement uses TRBV13 and TRBJ1-6; 8 bases are shared with TRBD1. This CDR3 spans 20 amino acids. The junction had 23 bases not matched to a gene; V was cut back by 3 bases and J by 10 bases. In germline, CDR1 is PRHDT, CDR2 FYEKMQ (reference sequence). DNA for the CDR3: TGTGCCAGCAGCTTCCTAATCTCAGTCCAGGGGGCGAAAGGTTCCTCACCCCTCCACTTT. It encodes CASSFLISVQGAKGSSPLHF.

This clonotype was detected only a few times. The chain is built from TRBV20-1 and TRBJ2-7; D possibly corresponds to TRBD2 (6 bases). CDR3 length: 14 residues. Germline V lookup: CDR1 DFQATT, CDR2 SNEGSKA (reference sequence). Trimming shortened V by 1 base and J by 7 bases, and 17 bases separated the two germline ends. This CDR3 is CSARVRRLGGEQYF. As DNA, the CDR3 is TGCAGTGCTAGAGTTCGGAGACTAGGTGGGGAGCAGTACTTC.

This clonotype has just a few counts. The rearrangement links TRBV20-1 to TRBJ2-1; D possibly matches TRBD1 or TRBD2 (5 bases each). The CDR3 contains 13 residues. The germline V gene has CDR1 DFQATT and CDR2 SNEGSKA (reference sequence). V lost 1 base, J lost 9 bases, and 13 bases lay in between. The DNA for the CDR3 is TGCAGTGCTAGAGGTGTAGGGACGAGTGAGCAGTTCTTC. Amino acids: CSARGVGTSEQFF.

This clonotype was found a few times. In DNA, the CDR3 is TGTGCCAGCAGCACACCCCCCAGAGAGCAGTACTTC. Its translation: CASSTPPREQYF. This rearrangement joins TRBV7-6 to TRBJ2-7; no clear D gene. CDR3 length equals 12 residues. Germline V gene data show CDR1 as SGHVS and CDR2 as FNYEAQ. The V end lost 5 bases, the J end lost 7 bases, and 12 bases lay between the germline ends.

V usage is TRBV12-3 or TRBV12-4 and J usage is TRBJ2-1; D may be TRBD2 (6 bases). The CDR3 totals 14 residues. The ends were cut back, 6 bases at V and 5 bases at J, with 14 bases in the middle. In DNA form, the CDR3 reads TGTGCCAGCAGGGACCGGGCGGGGAACAATGAGCAGTTCTTC. This sequence encodes CASRDRAGNNEQFF.

This clonotype was picked up many times. This rearrangement joins TRBV7-2 to TRBJ2-2; TRBD2 agrees at 8 bases. The CDR3 has 16 amino acids. Losses at the gene ends were 6 bases for V and 0 bases for J; bases not matched to a gene: 6. Germline lookup yields CDR1 SGHTA and CDR2 FQGNSA. CDR3 coding DNA: TGTGCCAGCAGGCCTCCGGGACTAGCGAACACCGGGGAGCTGTTTTTT. Protein: CASRPPGLANTGELFF.

The CDR3 spells CASSLQFTDTQYF. Here the CDR3 DNA reads TGTGCCAGCAGCCTTCAGTTCACAGATACGCAGTATTTT. V gene TRBV5-5 combines with J gene TRBJ2-3; D is unresolved. This CDR3 comprises 13 residues. Germline V gene data show CDR1 as SGHKS and CDR2 as YYEKEE (reference sequence). The V end was cut by 4 bases, the J end by 2 bases, with 8 bases between.

This clonotype showed up many times. The rearrangement uses TRBV12-3 or TRBV12-4 and TRBJ2-3, with a weak D call TRBD2 (7 bases). V was trimmed by 1 base and J by 8 bases, leaving 16 bases between them. The CDR3 consists of 15 residues. CDR3 DNA: TGTGCCAGCAGTTTAGGGGGGGGGCTGTTTGGTACGCAGTATTTT. This codes for CASSLGGGLFGTQYF.

This clonotype was observed a few times. The chain combines TRBV10-3 with TRBJ1-3; possibly TRBD1 for D (5 bases). The V gene's germline CDR1 is ENHRY and CDR2 SYGVKD. The CDR3 is made up of 15 amino acids. The V and J ends lost 0 bases and 4 bases respectively, with 10 bases between them. The CDR3 region has the DNA TGTGCCATCAGTGAGTCGGCGGGGACGGGAAACACCATATATTTT. It yields the protein CAISESAGTGNTIYF.

The V call is TRBV12-3 or TRBV12-4, the J call TRBJ2-5, with TRBD2 matching 10 bases. The CDR3 is made up of 17 amino acids. V trimming: 11 bases; J trimming: 5 bases; junction bases outside the gene matches: 20. The chain's CDR3 is CAFCPYLLAGTSETQYF. The CDR3 DNA reads TGTGCCTTCTGCCCATACTTACTAGCGGGGACGTCGGAGACCCAGTACTTC.

The genes are TRBV7-3 and TRBJ2-2; 10 nucleotides align to TRBD2. Germline-derived CDR1 and CDR2 are SGHTA and FQGTGA. CDR3 size: 17 residues. V gave up 5 bases and J gave up 7 bases; unmatched junction bases: 13. CDR3 in DNA: TGTGCCAGCAGCCCCCGACTGAGCGGGGGGGGTAACGGGGAGCTGTTTTTT. Its translation is CASSPRLSGGGNGELFF.

Concerning this clonotype: The junction differs from germline at one of its ends, possibly a read error. In DNA, the CDR3 is TGTGCCAGCAGTGAATATATGGGGGGGATGGCCTCCCACAATGAGCAGTTCTTC. Its translation is CASSEYMGGMASHNEQFF. The rearrangement uses TRBV25-1 and TRBJ2-1, with 7 bases identical to TRBD2. The CDR3 consists of 18 residues. Germline assignment: CDR1 MGHDK and CDR2 SYGVNS. The entire variable domain, with the rest obtained from reference TRBV25-1 and TRBJ2-1, is as follows: EADIYQTPRYLVIGTGKKITLECSQTMGHDKMYWYQQDPGMELHLIHYSYGVNSTEKGDLSSESTVSRIRTEHFPLTLESARPSHTSQYLCASSEYMGGMASHNEQFFGPGTRLTVL.

This clonotype appeared many times. The chain carries TRBV7-9 and TRBJ1-2, with 7 bases that match TRBD1. V dropped 5 bases and J dropped 0; count of bases not matched to a gene: 6. The CDR3 is 15 amino acids. Per the germline V gene, CDR1 is SEHNR and CDR2 is FQNEAQ (reference sequence). The CDR3 protein is CASSLQGSTNYGYTF. DNA for the CDR3: TGTGCCAGCAGCCTACAGGGGAGCACTAACTATGGCTACACCTTC.

This clonotype has just a few counts. The rearrangement uses TRBV7-2 and TRBJ1-1; D gene uncertain. CDR3 length equals 13 residues. Germline values: CDR1 SGHTA, CDR2 FQGNSA. V shed 0 bases and J shed 1 base, with 3 bases lying between them. The CDR3: CASSLATNTEAFF. The DNA for the CDR3 is TGTGCCAGCAGCTTAGCGACGAACACTGAAGCTTTCTTT.

The J gene is TRBJ2-5, the V gene TRBV27; the match to TRBD2 covers 12 bases. The CDR3 is 16 residues long. CDR1 is MNHEY, CDR2 SMNVEV, per germline (reference sequence). V trimming: 6 bases; J trimming: 5 bases; junction bases outside the gene matches: 10. The CDR3, as DNA: TGTGCCAGCAGGCGGACTAGCGGGGCCACAGGGGAGACCCAGTACTTC. This gives the protein CASRRTSGATGETQYF.

The V call is TRBV7-2, the J call TRBJ2-5; the D gene is possibly TRBD2 (7 bases). Trimming shortened V by 6 bases and J by 7 bases, and 15 bases separated the two germline ends. There are 13 residues in the CDR3. Germline loops: CDR1 SGHTA, CDR2 FQGNSA. The CDR3 coding sequence is TGTGCCAGCAGGGGGGGGCTAGACGGGACCCAGTACTTC. Protein sequence: CASRGGLDGTQYF.

CDR3 coding DNA: TGTGCCACCAGCAGAGATCGGACTAGCGGGGGGACTGAGCAGTTCTTC. Residues: CATSRDRTSGGTEQFF. The V and J genes are TRBV15 and TRBJ2-1; TRBD2 matches at 14 bases. CDR1 and CDR2 from the germline V gene are LNHNV and YYDKDF (reference sequence). V gave up 0 bases and J gave up 9 bases; unmatched junction bases: 4. The CDR3 runs to 16 residues.

This clonotype was observed a few times. This rearrangement joins TRBV5-1 to TRBJ2-2, with D maybe TRBD1 (6 bases). Germline lookup yields CDR1 SGHRS and CDR2 YFSETQ. This CDR3 region has 19 residues. The germline V and J ends were trimmed by 4 bases and 4 bases, with 26 bases remaining between them. CDR3 sequence reads: CASSTYSYRTVSLTGELFF. CDR3 nucleotide sequence: TGCGCCAGCAGCACCTATTCCTACCGGACAGTCTCCCTCACCGGGGAGCTGTTTTTT.

In its sample, this clonotype was seen a few times. The chain uses TRBV3-1 and TRBJ1-2; perhaps TRBD1 as D (6 bases). This CDR3 region has 15 residues. With 2 bases removed from V and 3 bases from J, the gap between germline ends came to 13 bases. The germline gives CDR1 LGHDT, CDR2 YNNKEL (reference sequence). Here the CDR3 DNA reads TGTGCCAGCAGCCAAAGACAGGCCCTCCACTATGGCTACACCTTC. Translating it yields CASSQRQALHYGYTF.